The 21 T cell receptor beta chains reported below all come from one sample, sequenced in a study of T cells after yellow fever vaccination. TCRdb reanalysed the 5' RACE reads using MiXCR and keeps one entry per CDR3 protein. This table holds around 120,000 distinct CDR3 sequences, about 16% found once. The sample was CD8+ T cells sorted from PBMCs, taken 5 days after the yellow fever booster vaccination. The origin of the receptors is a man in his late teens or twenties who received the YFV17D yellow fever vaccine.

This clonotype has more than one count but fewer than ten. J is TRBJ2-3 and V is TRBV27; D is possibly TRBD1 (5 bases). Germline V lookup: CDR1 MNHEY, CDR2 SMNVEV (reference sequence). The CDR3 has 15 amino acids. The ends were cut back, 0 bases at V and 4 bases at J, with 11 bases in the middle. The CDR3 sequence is CASSLSWGAADTQYF. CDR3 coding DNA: TGTGCCAGCAGTTTATCCTGGGGCGCAGCAGATACGCAGTATTTT.

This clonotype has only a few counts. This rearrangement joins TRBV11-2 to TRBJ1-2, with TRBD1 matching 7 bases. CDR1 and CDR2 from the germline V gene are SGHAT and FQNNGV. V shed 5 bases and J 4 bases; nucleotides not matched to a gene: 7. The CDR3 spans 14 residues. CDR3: CASSHQGVGYGYTF. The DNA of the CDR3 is TGTGCCAGCAGCCACCAGGGGGTAGGCTATGGCTACACCTTC.

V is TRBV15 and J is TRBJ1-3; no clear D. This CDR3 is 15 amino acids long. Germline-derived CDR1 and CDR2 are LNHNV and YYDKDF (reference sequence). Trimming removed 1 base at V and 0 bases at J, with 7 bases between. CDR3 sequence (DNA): TGTGCCACCAGCAGAGTCCGGAGCTCTGGAAACACCATATATTTT. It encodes CATSRVRSSGNTIYF.

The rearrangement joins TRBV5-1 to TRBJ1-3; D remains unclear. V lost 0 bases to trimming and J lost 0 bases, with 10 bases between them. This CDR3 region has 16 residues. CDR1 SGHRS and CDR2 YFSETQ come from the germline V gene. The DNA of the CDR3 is TGCGCCAGCAGCTTGGACAGAAGGAACTCTGGAAACACCATATATTTT. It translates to CASSLDRRNSGNTIYF.

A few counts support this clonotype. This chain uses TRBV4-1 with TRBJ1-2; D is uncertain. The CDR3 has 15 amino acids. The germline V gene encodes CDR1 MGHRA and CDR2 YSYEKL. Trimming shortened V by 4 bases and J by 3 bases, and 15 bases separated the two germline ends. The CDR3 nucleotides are TGCGCCAGCAGCCCCCGAGGGCAGTTCTACTATGGCTACACCTTC. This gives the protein CASSPRGQFYYGYTF.

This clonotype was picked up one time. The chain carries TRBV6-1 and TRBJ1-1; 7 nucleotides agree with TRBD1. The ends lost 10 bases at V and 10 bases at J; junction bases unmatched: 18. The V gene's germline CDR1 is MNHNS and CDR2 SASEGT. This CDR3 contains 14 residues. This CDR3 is CAIVPVHRGFVAFF. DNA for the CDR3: TGTGCCATCGTCCCGGTGCACAGGGGATTTGTAGCTTTCTTT.

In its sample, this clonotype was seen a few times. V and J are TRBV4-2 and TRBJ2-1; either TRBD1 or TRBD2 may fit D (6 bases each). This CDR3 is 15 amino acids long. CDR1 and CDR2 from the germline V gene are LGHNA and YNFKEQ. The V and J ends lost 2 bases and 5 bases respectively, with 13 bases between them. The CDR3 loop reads CASSQNGGTHNEQFF. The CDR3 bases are TGTGCCAGCAGCCAAAACGGGGGCACCCACAATGAGCAGTTCTTC.

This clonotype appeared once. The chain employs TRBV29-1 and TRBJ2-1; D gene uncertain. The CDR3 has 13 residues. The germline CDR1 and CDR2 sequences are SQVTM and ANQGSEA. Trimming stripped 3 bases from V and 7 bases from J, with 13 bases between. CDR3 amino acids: CSVDPAFSNEQFF. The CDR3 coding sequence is TGCAGCGTTGACCCCGCCTTTAGTAATGAGCAGTTCTTC.

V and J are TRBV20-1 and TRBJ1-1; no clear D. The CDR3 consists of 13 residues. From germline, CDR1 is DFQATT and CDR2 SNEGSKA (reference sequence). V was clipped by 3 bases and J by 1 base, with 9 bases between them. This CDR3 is CSASRQTNTEAFF. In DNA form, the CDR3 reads TGCAGTGCTAGCCGGCAGACGAACACTGAAGCTTTCTTT.

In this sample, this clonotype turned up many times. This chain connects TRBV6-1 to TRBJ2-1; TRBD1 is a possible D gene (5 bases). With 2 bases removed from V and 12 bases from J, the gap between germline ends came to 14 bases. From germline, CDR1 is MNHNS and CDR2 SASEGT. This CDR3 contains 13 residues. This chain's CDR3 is CASSERGGGWQFF. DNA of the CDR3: TGTGCCAGCAGTGAAAGGGGTGGTGGTTGGCAGTTCTTC.

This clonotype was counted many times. Here the CDR3 reads CASSFAGFYNEQFF. CDR3 bases: TGTGCCAGCAGTTTCGCTGGATTTTACAATGAGCAGTTCTTC. The chain couples TRBV27 to TRBJ2-1; D is unresolved. Looked up from germline, CDR1 is MNHEY and CDR2 is SMNVEV (reference sequence). This CDR3 region has 14 residues. Trimming took off 3 bases at V and 4 bases at J, with 10 bases between the two ends.

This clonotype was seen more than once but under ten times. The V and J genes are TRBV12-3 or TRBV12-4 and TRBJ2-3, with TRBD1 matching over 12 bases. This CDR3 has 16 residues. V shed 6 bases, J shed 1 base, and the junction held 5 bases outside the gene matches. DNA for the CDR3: TGTGCCAGCAGCAGGGACAGGGGGCTTGGCACAGATACGCAGTATTTT. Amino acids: CASSRDRGLGTDTQYF.

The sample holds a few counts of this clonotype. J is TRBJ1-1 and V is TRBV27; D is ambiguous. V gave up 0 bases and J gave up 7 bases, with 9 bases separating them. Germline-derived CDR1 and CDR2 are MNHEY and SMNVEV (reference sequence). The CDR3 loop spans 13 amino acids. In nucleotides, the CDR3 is TGTGCCAGCAGTTTATCGGCGGTCGGTGAAGCTTTCTTT. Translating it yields CASSLSAVGEAFF.

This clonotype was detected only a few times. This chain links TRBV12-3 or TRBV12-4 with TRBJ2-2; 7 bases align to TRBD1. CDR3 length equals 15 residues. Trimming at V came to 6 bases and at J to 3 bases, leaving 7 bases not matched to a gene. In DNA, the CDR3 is TGTGCCAGCAGCTTGACAGGGCCGGACACCGGGGAGCTGTTTTTT. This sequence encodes CASSLTGPDTGELFF.

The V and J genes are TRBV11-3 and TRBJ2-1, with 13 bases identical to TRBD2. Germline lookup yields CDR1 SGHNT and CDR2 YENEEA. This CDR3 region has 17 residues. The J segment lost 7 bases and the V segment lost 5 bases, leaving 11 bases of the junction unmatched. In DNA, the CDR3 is TGTGCCAGCAGCACACGGACTAGCGGGGGAGAAGTAAATGAGCAGTTCTTC. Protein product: CASSTRTSGGEVNEQFF.

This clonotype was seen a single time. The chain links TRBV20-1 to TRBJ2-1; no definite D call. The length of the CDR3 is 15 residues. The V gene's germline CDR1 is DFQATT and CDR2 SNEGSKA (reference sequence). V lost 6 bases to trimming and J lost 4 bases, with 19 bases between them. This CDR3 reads CSAIPTLRRYNEQFF. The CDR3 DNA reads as TGCAGTGCCATACCGACCCTAAGAAGGTACAATGAGCAGTTCTTC.

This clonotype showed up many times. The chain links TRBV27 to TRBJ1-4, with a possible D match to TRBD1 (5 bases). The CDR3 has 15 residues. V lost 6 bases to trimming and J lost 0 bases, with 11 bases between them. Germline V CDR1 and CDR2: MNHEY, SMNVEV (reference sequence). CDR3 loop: CASSLGEATNEKLFF. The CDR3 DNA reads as TGTGCCAGCAGCCTGGGGGAGGCAACTAATGAAAAACTGTTTTTT.

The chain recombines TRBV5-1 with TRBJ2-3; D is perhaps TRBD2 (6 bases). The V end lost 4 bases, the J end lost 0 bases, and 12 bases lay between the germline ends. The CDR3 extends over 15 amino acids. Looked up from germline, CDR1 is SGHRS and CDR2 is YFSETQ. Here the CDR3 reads CASSQTRASTDTQYF. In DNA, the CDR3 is TGCGCCAGCAGCCAGACTAGAGCTAGCACAGATACGCAGTATTTT. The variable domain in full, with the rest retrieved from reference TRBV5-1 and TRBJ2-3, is KAGVTQTPRYLIKTRGQQVTLSCSPISGHRSVSWYQQTPGQGLQFLFEYFSETQRNKGNFPGRFSGRQFSNSRSEMNVSTLELGDSALYLCASSQTRASTDTQYFGPGTRLTVL.

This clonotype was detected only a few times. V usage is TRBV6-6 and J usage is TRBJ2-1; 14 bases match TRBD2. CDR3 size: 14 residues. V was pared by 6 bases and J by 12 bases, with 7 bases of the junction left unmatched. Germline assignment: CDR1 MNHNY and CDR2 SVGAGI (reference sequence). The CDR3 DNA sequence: TGTGCCAGCAGCTCTGGACTAGCGGGGGGTTTGCAGTTCTTC. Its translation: CASSSGLAGGLQFF.

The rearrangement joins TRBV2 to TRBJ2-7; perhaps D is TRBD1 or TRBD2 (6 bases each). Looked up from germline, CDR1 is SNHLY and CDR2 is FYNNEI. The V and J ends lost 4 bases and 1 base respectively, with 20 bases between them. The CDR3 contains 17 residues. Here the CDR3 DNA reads TGTGCCAGCAGTGTCAGGAGGGGGGCCTACCTATCCTACGAGCAGTACGTC. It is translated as CASSVRRGAYLSYEQYV.

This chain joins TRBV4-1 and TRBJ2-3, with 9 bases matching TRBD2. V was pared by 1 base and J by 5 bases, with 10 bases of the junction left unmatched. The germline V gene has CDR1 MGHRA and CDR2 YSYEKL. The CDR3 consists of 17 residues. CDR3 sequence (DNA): TGCGCCAGCAGCCAAGTTTGGAAGCGGGGGGAAATAGATACGCAGTATTTT. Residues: CASSQVWKRGEIDTQYF.